This T cell receptor beta chain was obtained from a study of regulatory T cells. Study-level results: Regulatory T cells showed the strongest V-J pair restriction and V/J gene skewing among patient repertoires. In CD3G-deficient patients, conventional CD4+ T cells were enriched for hydrophobic CDR3 residues at positions 6 and 7.

Every patient with CD3G deficiency had evidence of autoimmunity. Regulatory (CD25-high CD127-low) and conventional (CD25-low CD127-high) CD4+ T cells were sorted separately. The primer mix had 52 TRBV and 13 TRBJ primers. The method was immunoSEQ multiplex PCR; TCRdb's version includes in-frame clones alone and lacks a portion of them. The table records 20,000 to 25,000 clones, roughly 90% of them present only once. Trimming cost V 5 bases and J 4 bases; bases outside gene matches: 6. Germline V lookup: CDR1 MNHNS, CDR2 SASEGT. The CDR3 contains 15 residues. About this clone itself: Its antigen is not identified.

The chain uses TRBV6-1 and TRBJ1-2; 11 nucleotides align to TRBD1. The sample consisted of conventional CD4+ T cells sorted from blood. The origin of this receptor is a child between 10 and 17 years old with CD3G deficiency. The chain's CDR3 is CASSPRTGGIYGYTF. Here the CDR3 DNA reads TGTGCCAGCAGTCCGAGGACAGGGGGCATCTATGGCTACACCTTC.